The entry below describes one T cell receptor beta chain. This clone is a singleton in its sample. Which antigen it targets is not known. Base qualities were left out, and no much larger clone turns up one base away. The sample originates from a study of graft-versus-host responses after intestinal transplantation (TCRdb year 2021). Turning to the overall study: The transplants that recipients received were multivisceral, liver-intestinal, or isolated intestinal. Every recipient was given anti-thymocyte globulin induction, then maintenance tacrolimus and steroids for roughly 3 years. After intestinal transplantation, graft-versus-host and host-versus-graft alloreactive T cell clones in the graft, circulation and bone marrow were tracked using bulk TCR-beta CDR3 sequencing. Alloreactive clones were identified by sequencing pre-transplant mixed lymphocyte reaction products and comparing them with unstimulated pre-transplant donor and recipient T cells. The cohort enrolled about two dozen intestinal transplant recipients, one of whom was a retransplant, and a few patients without pretransplant specimens were excluded. Donor T cell macrochimerism was defined as a peak of at least 4% donor T cells among recipient peripheral blood mononuclear cells. Samples from three later patients were sequenced in-house on an Illumina MiSeq with MiXCR processing rather than by the commercial service.

The time point label, read with the paper, signifies: cells obtained before transplantation from donor or recipient. CD3+CD4+ and CD3+CD8+ populations were FACS-sorted from unstimulated pre-transplant donor and recipient cells taken from spleen or lymph nodes. Beyond this particular receptor, the publication reports: In the allografts of patients with donor T cell macrochimerism, GvH to HvG T cell clonal ratios were high. GvH clones were detected in recipient bone marrow, and some appeared earlier in ileal mucosa or blood, consistent with an intestinal mucosal origin. Early after transplant, declines in HvG clones were associated with peak levels of circulating GvH clones. Conclusions were limited by the relatively low number and heterogeneity of intestinal transplant patients.

Receptors were amplified or captured by the immunoSEQ multiplex PCR assay. For most patients, genomic DNA was isolated with the Qiagen DNeasy Blood and Tissue Kit and shipped frozen to Adaptive Biotechnologies for TCR sequencing. For most patients, genomic DNA was subjected to high-throughput TCR-beta CDR3 sequencing by Adaptive Biotechnologies. The authors' analysis ran thus. TCR sequencing data were retrieved from Adaptive's ImmunoSEQ software for 15 to 20 patients, whereas a few other patients were processed with MiXCR and VDJtools. CD4 versus CD8 sorting errors were corrected by removing sequences found in both subsets at a frequency ratio below 5:1. CDR3 nucleotide sequences shared between donor and recipient were removed because the origin of such sequences could not be assigned. To be classed as alloreactive, a clone needed at least 2-fold expansion over unstimulated cells and a minimum CFSE-low frequency of 0.002% (template counts) or 0.001% (read counts). Mappable clones were those detected in sequenced pre-transplant spleen, lymph node, or MLR CFSE-low populations of the donor or recipient. The cumulative frequency of alloreactive clones was calculated as a percentage of all sequences, weighted by copy number. The table comes from immuneACCESS by way of TCRdb, which keeps in-frame sequences with V and J called. Part of the clones is missing from these tables; in studies checked, under half for an unresolved V gene and the rest for unknown reasons. V, J and clone size reflect that table, while D and trimming were determined from the DNA. In all, the sample holds 96,000 or so clones, and roughly 90% of those were seen once. The leading ten clones occupy approximately 0.18% of the sample.

Reading from cysteine to phenylalanine, the CDR3 counts 17 amino acids. Of all the DNA, just the CDR3 is kept, 51 bases in frame from base 1. The sample was unstimulated CD4+ T cells sorted from spleen or lymph node cells, taken before intestinal transplant. This TCR came from a human donor who received an intestinal transplant. The chain couples TRBV21-1 to TRBJ2-7; the D call in the table, TRBD2, was not verified against the DNA. TRBV21-1 is described as a pseudogene. CDR3 loop: CASSKRRAGPFKDEQYF. The DNA sequence is TGTGCCAGCAGCAAACGACGGGCGGGGCCATTTAAGGACGAGCAGTACTTC.